Below, 4 T cell receptor beta chains from the same sample are listed, as sequenced in a study of regulatory T cells in long-lasting Graves disease. The time point was: newly diagnosed GD, antithyroid drugs for less than 3 months. From RNA extracted from PBMCs, the TCR library was made. iRepertoire HTBI primers and Arm-PCR of CDR3 regions built TCR beta libraries. TCRdb recomputed calls from the multiplex PCR reads with MiXCR, one row per CDR3 protein. The profile shows around 400,000 distinct CDR3 sequences, roughly a sixth of them singletons. The specimen comprised peripheral blood mononuclear cells (PBMCs), sampled at new diagnosis, from a patient treated with antithyroid drugs. These receptors were taken from a female donor with Graves disease.

There are a few counts of this clonotype. The chain couples TRBV4-2 to TRBJ1-4; 8 bases map to TRBD1. The CDR3 is made up of 17 amino acids. The V segment lost 0 bases and the J segment 5 bases; nucleotides outside the gene matches: 8. The germline V gene has CDR1 LGHNA and CDR2 YNFKEQ. The CDR3 protein is CASSQDSGGTGNEKLFF. Here the CDR3 DNA reads TGTGCCAGCAGCCAAGATTCGGGAGGGACAGGCAATGAAAAACTGTTTTTT.

The chain carries TRBV19 and TRBJ2-5, with 8 nucleotides matching TRBD2. This CDR3 has 16 residues. Germline values: CDR1 LNHDA, CDR2 SQIVND (reference sequence). The junction had 12 bases not matched to a gene; V was cut back by 6 bases and J by 3 bases. The CDR3 nucleotides are TGTGCCAGTAGGACCACCGGGACTAGGGCAGAAGAGACCCAGTACTTC. Protein product: CASRTTGTRAEETQYF.

This clonotype occurred many times. The chain links TRBV29-1 to TRBJ2-3; D is uncertain. The V and J ends lost 8 bases and 2 bases respectively, with 5 bases between them. This CDR3 spans 10 amino acids. CDR1 is SQVTM, CDR2 ANQGSEA, per germline. CDR3 nucleotide sequence: TGCAGCACCAACACAGATACGCAGTATTTT. Encoded protein: CSTNTDTQYF.

In its sample, this clonotype was seen many times. This sequence joins TRBV12-3 or TRBV12-4 and TRBJ2-3; D might be TRBD2 (6 bases). V lost 6 bases to trimming and J lost 6 bases, with 19 bases between them. The length of the CDR3 is 15 residues. The CDR3 sequence: CASRYSGLSGDTQYF. CDR3 DNA: TGTGCCAGCAGATATAGCGGATTATCCGGCGATACGCAGTATTTT.